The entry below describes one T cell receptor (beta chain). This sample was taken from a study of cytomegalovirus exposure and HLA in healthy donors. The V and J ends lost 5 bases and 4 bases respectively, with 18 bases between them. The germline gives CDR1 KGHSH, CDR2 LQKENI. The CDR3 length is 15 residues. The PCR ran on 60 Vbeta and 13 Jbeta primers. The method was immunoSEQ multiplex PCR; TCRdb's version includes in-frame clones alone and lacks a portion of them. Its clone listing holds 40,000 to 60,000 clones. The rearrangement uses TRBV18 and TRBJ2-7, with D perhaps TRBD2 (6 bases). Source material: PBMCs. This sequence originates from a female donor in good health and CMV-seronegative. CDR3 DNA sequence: TGTGCCAGCTCAATCTCACGGGGGAACGAGTACGAGCAGTACTTC. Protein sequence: CASSISRGNEYEQYF.